This T cell receptor beta chain originates from a study of shared clonotypes between healthy human individuals. Some clones are missing from TCRdb's copy, which holds only in-frame ones; the method was immunoSEQ multiplex PCR. This sample has under 2,500,000 clones, with more than 90% found just once. This clone was seen once. Antigen unknown. CDR1 is SGHRS, CDR2 YFSETQ, per germline. The CDR3 totals 14 residues. V dropped 4 bases and J dropped 4; count of bases not matched to a gene: 5. The study's findings and limits: Tissue TCR repertoires likely differ from these blood-only repertoires. With several donors compared, 5% to 5.5% of naive CD4 clonotypes were shared. Generation probabilities of non-shared clonotypes were lower (relative to those shared by all four donors).

The source material was naive CD4+ T cells sorted from blood. This sample's subset: CD45RA+ positively selected. The clonotype was recovered from a man aged 18 to 29 in good health. The chain uses TRBV5-1 and TRBJ2-7, with 10 bases that match TRBD1. The CDR3 reads CASSQGQGTYEQYF. The CDR3 DNA reads as TGCGCCAGCAGCCAGGGACAGGGGACTTACGAGCAGTACTTC.